What follows describes a single T cell receptor beta chain. Its target is not known. These data belong to a study of T-cell reconstitution after alpha-beta-depleted transplantation in children. The study, taken as a whole, reports: Hyperexpanded clones declined; after one year, newly produced T cells mostly supplied diversity. Roughly two months post-transplant, alpha-beta T cells reportedly originated from several hundred graft clones that had expanded.

Preparation of the TCRbeta library used unique molecular identifiers. TCRdb reanalysed the PCR reads using MiXCR and keeps one entry per CDR3 protein. Found here are approximately 630,000 distinct CDR3 sequences, about 12% of them singletons; the top ten hold 0.79%. The CDR3 length is 14 residues. The J segment lost 10 bases and the V segment lost 4 bases, leaving 10 bases of the junction unmatched. Per germline, CDR1 SGHRS and CDR2 YFSETQ. The sequences come from PBMCs, collected before TCRalphabeta/CD19-depleted stem cell transplant. The genes are TRBV5-1 and TRBJ2-1, with 8 bases aligning to TRBD2. The TCR comes from a girl aged 2-10 years with congenital amegakaryocytic thrombocytopenia, due to receive a stem cell transplant. The CDR3 nucleotides read TGCGCCAGCAGCCTGAGCGGGAGCATCGGCGAGCAGTTCTTC. Its translation is CASSLSGSIGEQFF.